The rows below give T cell receptor beta chains drawn from one sample of a study of radiation and T cells in renal cell carcinoma. Generated by immunoSEQ multiplex PCR, the TCRdb table keeps only in-frame clones and is missing some. The sample has just over 150,000 clones, roughly 87% seen once. This material consisted of blood, taken from a patient whose treatment included radiotherapy and nephrectomy. The origin of the receptors is a woman between 45 and 65 years old with renal cell carcinoma. Both conserved end residues are part of each CDR3. D genes are given only for firm matches. For some rows the clone size is stated as once, few or many, or as a class when expanded; others skip it.

>TRBV7-8|TRBD1|TRBJ1-5|NA
CASSTDRGRFQPQHF
TGTGCCAGCAGCACCGACAGGGGGAGATTTCAGCCCCAGCATTTT
>TRBV19|TRBD1|TRBJ1-5|NA
CASSETGRGQPQHF
TGTGCCAGTAGTGAGACAGGGAGAGGTCAGCCCCAGCATTTT
>TRBV7-6|NA|TRBJ1-3|NA
CASSLEGKASSGNTIYF
TGTGCCAGCAGCTTAGAGGGGAAGGCGAGCTCTGGAAACACCATATATTTT
>TRBV5-1|NA|TRBJ1-1|NA
CASSYLEQGETEAFF
TGCGCCAGCAGCTATCTAGAACAGGGAGAGACTGAAGCTTTCTTT
>TRBV2|TRBD1|TRBJ1-1|NA
CASSAGGELDTEAFF
TGTGCCAGCAGTGCAGGGGGCGAATTGGACACTGAAGCTTTCTTT
>TRBV5-3|NA|TRBJ1-4|NA
CAQKRLNRGSGEKLFF
TGTGCCCAGAAAAGACTAAATAGGGGGAGTGGTGAAAAACTGTTTTTT
>TRBV2|TRBD1|TRBJ1-6|NA
CASSELTGVSPLHF
TGTGCCAGCAGTGAGTTGACAGGGGTATCACCCCTCCACTTT
>TRBV18|NA|TRBJ1-6|NA
CASSPGQRPNSPLHF
TGTGCCAGCTCACCAGGACAGCGCCCGAATTCACCCCTCCACTTT
>TRBV6-1|NA|TRBJ2-3|NA
CASSVWAGTDTQYF
TGTGCCAGCAGTGTTTGGGCGGGCACAGATACGCAGTATTTT
>TRBV6-1|NA|TRBJ1-4|NA
CASSESGHGNEKLFF
TGTGCCAGCAGTGAGTCGGGCCATGGGAATGAAAAACTGTTTTTT
>TRBV4-2|TRBD2|TRBJ2-7|NA
CASSQGLAGSYEQYF
TGTGCCAGCAGCCAGGGACTAGCGGGCTCCTACGAGCAGTACTTC
>TRBV6-5|TRBD1|TRBJ2-3|NA
CASSLQGAGTDTQYF
TGTGCCAGCAGCCTACAGGGGGCGGGCACAGATACGCAGTATTTT
>TRBV6-5|NA|TRBJ1-2|NA
CASSNVQTNGYTF
TGTGCCAGCAGCAACGTACAGACGAATGGCTACACCTTC
>TRBV5-1|NA|TRBJ1-2|NA
CASSPGAGNYGYTF
TGCGCCAGCAGCCCGGGGGCAGGGAACTATGGCTACACCTTC
>TRBV29-1|NA|TRBJ2-3|once
CSVGLSTDTQYF
TGCAGCGTTGGTTTGAGTACAGATACGCAGTATTTT
>TRBV25-1|NA|TRBJ1-6|once
CASRGRYNSPLHF
TGTGCCAGCAGGGGACGGTATAATTCACCCCTCCACTTT
>TRBV5-8|NA|TRBJ1-5|once
CASRRRRNLVQPQHF
TGTGCCAGCCGCCGCCGGAGAAATCTGGTTCAGCCCCAGCATTTT
>TRBV10-3|NA|TRBJ2-1|NA
CATGHGKPYNEQFF
TGTGCCACGGGGCATGGGAAGCCCTACAATGAGCAGTTCTTC
>TRBV7-9|TRBD1|TRBJ1-3|NA
CASSLSGTVKGNTIYF
TGTGCCAGCAGCTTATCCGGGACAGTGAAAGGAAACACCATATATTTT
>TRBV7-3|NA|TRBJ2-3|NA
CASSSLPGRARDGQYF
TGTGCCAGCAGCTCCTTACCGGGACGGGCTCGGGATGGGCAGTATTTT
>TRBV6-5|NA|TRBJ1-1|NA
CASRRWNTEAFF
TGTGCCAGCCGTAGATGGAACACTGAAGCTTTCTTT
>TRBV5-4|NA|TRBJ2-1|once
CASSRGLNNEQFF
TGTGCCAGCAGCCGGGGACTCAACAATGAGCAGTTCTTC
>TRBV13|TRBD2|TRBJ2-1|NA
CASSNSGGAGYNEQFF
TGTGCCAGCAGCAATAGCGGGGGGGCCGGCTACAATGAGCAGTTCTTC